These 30 T cell receptor beta chains were all obtained from the same sample, sequenced in a study of blood T cells in healthy people across ages. With a J-beta primer mix and a sample-barcoded 5' primer, a second PCR ran roughly 6 to 12 cycles. TCRdb independently ran MiXCR on the 5' RACE reads; one entry per CDR3 protein. This repertoire shows more than 500,000 distinct CDR3 sequences, roughly a quarter found once; its top ten account for roughly 18%. The material sequenced was blood. Every receptor here comes from a woman between 65 and 79 years old in good health.

The CDR3 sequence: CASSLSVVRAFF. The CDR3 nucleotides are TGTGCCAGCAGCTTAAGTGTCGTGAGAGCTTTCTTT. This sequence joins TRBV7-8 and TRBJ1-1; D gene uncertain. CDR3 length equals 12 residues. Trimming cost V 2 bases and J 10 bases, with 11 bases left between them. Germline V gene lookup returns CDR1 SGHVS and CDR2 FQNEAQ.

V usage is TRBV20-1 and J usage is TRBJ2-7; D possibly corresponds to TRBD2 (5 bases). V lost 3 bases and J 6 bases, leaving 9 bases between the germline ends. This CDR3 is 11 amino acids long. The germline gives CDR1 DFQATT, CDR2 SNEGSKA (reference sequence). In nucleotides, the CDR3 is TGCAGTGCTAGCCTAGCCCGCGAGCAGTACTTC. It encodes CSASLAREQYF.

This clonotype was detected a few times. The chain employs TRBV29-1 and TRBJ2-3; 9 nucleotides align to TRBD2. CDR3 size: 15 residues. CDR1 SQVTM and CDR2 ANQGSEA come from the germline V gene. V was pared by 6 bases and J by 1 base, with 8 bases of the junction left unmatched. CDR3 sequence: CSVPPIAGGTDTQYF. CDR3 nucleotides: TGCAGCGTCCCTCCCATAGCGGGGGGCACAGATACGCAGTATTTT.

This clonotype was seen more than once but under ten times. The rearrangement joins TRBV7-2 to TRBJ1-2; D remains ambiguous. The germline CDR1 and CDR2 sequences are SGHTA and FQGNSA. Trimming took off 1 base at V and 1 base at J, with 7 bases between the two ends. This CDR3 has 14 amino acids. The DNA of the CDR3 is TGTGCCAGCAGCTTAGAACAGAGTAACTATGGCTACACCTTC. Residues: CASSLEQSNYGYTF.

This rearrangement joins TRBV5-1 to TRBJ2-5, with D perhaps being TRBD1 or TRBD2 (5 bases each). The CDR3 sequence is 15 residues long. From germline, CDR1 is SGHRS and CDR2 YFSETQ. The V end was cut by 1 base, the J end by 3 bases, with 13 bases between. The CDR3 protein is CASSLPGTGKETQYF. The CDR3 DNA reads TGCGCCAGCAGCTTGCCCGGGACCGGAAAAGAGACCCAGTACTTC. The variable domain in full, completed from reference TRBV5-1 and TRBJ2-5, reads KAGVTQTPRYLIKTRGQQVTLSCSPISGHRSVSWYQQTPGQGLQFLFEYFSETQRNKGNFPGRFSGRQFSNSRSEMNVSTLELGDSALYLCASSLPGTGKETQYFGPGTRLLVL.

This clonotype showed up just once. The chain couples TRBV7-8 to TRBJ2-1, with 10 bases that match TRBD1. The CDR3 has 14 amino acids. In germline, CDR1 is SGHVS, CDR2 FQNEAQ. The ends lost 2 bases at V and 9 bases at J; junction bases unmatched: 4. CDR3 sequence (DNA): TGTGCCAGCAGCTTAACGGGACAGGGGACTGAGCAGTTCTTC. It translates to CASSLTGQGTEQFF.

There are a few counts of this clonotype. The rearrangement links TRBV20-1 to TRBJ2-5; 12 positions agree with TRBD2. CDR1 is DFQATT, CDR2 SNEGSKA, per germline (reference sequence). The CDR3 is 16 residues long. V lost 5 bases and J lost 0; bases outside the gene matches: 7. The CDR3 protein is CSADQLAGGHQETQYF. CDR3 in DNA: TGCAGTGCTGACCAACTAGCGGGGGGCCACCAAGAGACCCAGTACTTC.

This sequence joins TRBV27 and TRBJ2-5; maybe TRBD2 (5 bases). The J call is doubtful: the DNA matches TRBJ2-7 better. The CDR3 spans 16 residues. Germline V CDR1 and CDR2: MNHEY, SMNVEV (reference sequence). The CDR3 DNA follows: TGTGCCAGCAGTTTATTGAGGGCAGAAACAGCCTACGAGCAGTACTTC. It yields the protein CASSLLRAETAYEQYF.

The rearrangement links TRBV18 to TRBJ2-5; 8 bases align to TRBD1. Germline assignment: CDR1 KGHSH and CDR2 LQKENI. The CDR3 sequence is 14 residues long. Germline trimming cut 5 bases from V and 2 bases from J; bases unmatched to any gene: 4. The CDR3 nucleotides are TGTGCCAGCTCAACGTGGACAGGGCAAGAGACCCAGTACTTC. Its translation is CASSTWTGQETQYF.

This clonotype was detected only a few times. V gene TRBV2 combines with J gene TRBJ2-5, with D unresolved. The germline CDR1 and CDR2 sequences are SNHLY and FYNNEI. V was cut by 7 bases and J by 7 bases, with 10 bases left in between. This CDR3 comprises 11 residues. The CDR3 loop is CASTDPGTQYF. In DNA, the CDR3 is TGTGCCAGCACGGACCCAGGGACCCAGTACTTC.

The genes are TRBV20-1 and TRBJ2-4; weak D call: TRBD1 (6 bases). Between the trimmed V and J ends, which lost 1 base and 8 bases, there was a span of 18 bases. CDR3 length: 15 amino acids. CDR1 and CDR2 from the germline V gene are DFQATT and SNEGSKA (reference sequence). The CDR3 nucleotides are TGCAGTGCTAGAGGGACAGATCTCCTTCCAGACATTCAGTACTTC. Its translation: CSARGTDLLPDIQYF.

The chain has TRBV27 and TRBJ1-1, with D maybe TRBD1 (5 bases). The CDR3 runs 15 residues. Germline-derived CDR1 and CDR2 are MNHEY and SMNVEV (reference sequence). V was shortened by 4 bases and J by 4 bases, with 16 bases between the two germline ends. The CDR3 here is CASSSLGGERTEAFF. CDR3 nucleotide sequence: TGTGCCAGCAGTTCGCTGGGGGGGGAGCGCACTGAAGCTTTCTTT.

J is TRBJ1-2 and V is TRBV27; the D gene is possibly TRBD1 (6 bases). V was clipped by 11 bases and J by 7 bases, with 17 bases between them. The CDR3 is made up of 12 amino acids. Per germline, CDR1 MNHEY and CDR2 SMNVEV (reference sequence). In DNA, the CDR3 is TGTGCCTCAGGGGTGGACTCAGTTGGCTACACCTTC. Protein: CASGVDSVGYTF.

This clonotype was picked up a small number of times. This sequence joins TRBV9 and TRBJ2-3, with 7 bases matching TRBD2. V shed 4 bases and J 2 bases; nucleotides not matched to a gene: 10. Germline assignment: CDR1 SGDLS and CDR2 YYNGEE. The CDR3 extends over 16 amino acids. The CDR3 nucleotides are TGTGCCAGCAGCACCAGTCTAGGGACTAACACAGATACGCAGTATTTT. It codes for CASSTSLGTNTDTQYF.

This clonotype was picked up many times. The genes are TRBV12-3 or TRBV12-4 and TRBJ2-7; D is unresolved. The V and J ends lost 4 bases and 3 bases respectively, with 4 bases between them. The CDR3 spans 11 residues. Written as DNA, the CDR3 is TGTGCCAGCAGTTCCATCTACGAGCAGTACTTC. It specifies CASSSIYEQYF.

The rearrangement uses TRBV20-1 and TRBJ2-1; D gene ambiguous. V was shortened by 5 bases and J by 8 bases, with 16 bases between the two germline ends. The length of the CDR3 is 13 residues. Germline V CDR1 and CDR2: DFQATT, SNEGSKA (reference sequence). The CDR3 is CSAPQRRLHEQFF. Written as DNA, the CDR3 is TGCAGTGCTCCCCAGAGAAGGTTGCATGAGCAGTTCTTC.

This clonotype was recorded a few times. This chain uses TRBV7-2 with TRBJ1-1; 7 nucleotides align to TRBD1. V was clipped by 5 bases and J by 1 base; unmatched bases: 7. Germline loops: CDR1 SGHTA, CDR2 FQGNSA. The CDR3 runs 15 residues. CDR3 nucleotide sequence: TGTGCCAGCAGCCCGAGACAGGGTTGGAACACTGAAGCTTTCTTT. Amino acid sequence: CASSPRQGWNTEAFF.

This clonotype appeared a few times. This chain links TRBV6-2 or TRBV6-3 with TRBJ1-2; D possibly corresponds to TRBD1 (5 bases). This CDR3 comprises 14 residues. V was pared by 8 bases and J by 0 bases, with 13 bases between. Per the germline V gene, CDR1 is MNHEY and CDR2 is SVGEGT. The CDR3 DNA reads TGTGCCAGCGGGGCGGCACTTACTAACTATGGCTACACCTTC. Its translation is CASGAALTNYGYTF.

The chain has TRBV12-3 or TRBV12-4 and TRBJ2-5; 7 bases match TRBD2. The assigned J gene may be wrong: the sequence end matches TRBJ2-7 better. This CDR3 has 15 amino acids. The CDR3 DNA reads TGTGCCAGCAGTTTACAAGCGGGGTTTACCTACGAGCAGTACTTC. This encodes CASSLQAGFTYEQYF.

This clonotype was observed a few times. V usage is TRBV6-4 and J usage is TRBJ2-1; 10 nucleotides line up with TRBD2. V lost 5 bases to trimming and J lost 6 bases; unmatched junction nucleotides: 4. Germline loops: CDR1 MRHNA, CDR2 SNTAGT. This CDR3 spans 14 amino acids. CDR3 loop: CASSLAGDPNEQFF. The CDR3 nucleotides read TGTGCCAGCAGTCTAGCGGGGGACCCCAATGAGCAGTTCTTC.

A single count supports this clonotype. The DNA for the CDR3 is TGCGCCAGCAGCTACGCCCAGAGGGCGGAAAAACTGTTTTTT. It encodes CASSYAQRAEKLFF. J is TRBJ1-4 and V is TRBV5-1; D is unresolved. The V end was cut by 3 bases, the J end by 8 bases, with 14 bases between. Per the germline V gene, CDR1 is SGHRS and CDR2 is YFSETQ. CDR3 length: 14 amino acids.

The chain recombines TRBV7-9 with TRBJ1-2; 10 bases are a match to TRBD1. Germline V gives CDR1 SEHNR, CDR2 FQNEAQ (reference sequence). The CDR3 is made up of 16 amino acids. V gave up 3 bases and J gave up 7 bases; unmatched junction bases: 11. The CDR3 spells CASSFYPGQGIGGYTF. DNA for the CDR3: TGTGCCAGCAGCTTTTATCCGGGACAGGGGATTGGTGGCTACACCTTC.

The chain is built from TRBV9 and TRBJ2-3, with D possibly matching TRBD2 (6 bases). Trimming took off 6 bases at V and 2 bases at J, with 13 bases between the two ends. The CDR3 is 14 amino acids. Germline V lookup: CDR1 SGDLS, CDR2 YYNGEE. In DNA form, the CDR3 reads TGTGCCAGCAAGGAGGGGACCCACACAGATACGCAGTATTTT. This codes for CASKEGTHTDTQYF.

This clonotype showed up many times. The chain links TRBV7-9 to TRBJ2-5; D possibly uses TRBD1 or TRBD2 (5 bases each). The CDR3 has 15 amino acids. CDR1 SEHNR and CDR2 FQNEAQ come from the germline V gene (reference sequence). Trimming shortened V by 6 bases and J by 4 bases, and 18 bases separated the two germline ends. CDR3 sequence (DNA): TGTGCCAGCAGTAGACGGGGCATAAACCGAGAGACCCAGTACTTC. Its translation is CASSRRGINRETQYF. Supplemented by reference TRBV7-9 and TRBJ2-5, the full variable domain reads DTGVSQNPRHKITKRGQNVTFRCDPISEHNRLYWYRQTLGQGPEFLTYFQNEAQLEKSRLLSDRFSAERPKGSFSTLEIQRTEQGDSAMYLCASSRRGINRETQYFGPGTRLLVL.

This clonotype was counted a few times. V and J are TRBV7-2 and TRBJ2-2; D is ambiguous. Germline assignment: CDR1 SGHTA and CDR2 FQGNSA. This CDR3 region has 12 residues. The V gene lost 5 bases and the J gene lost 9 bases, with 10 bases spanning the gap. The CDR3 nucleotides are TGTGCCAGCAGCCTAACGACCCGGGAGCTGTTTTTT. Translation gives CASSLTTRELFF.

V is TRBV6-1 and J is TRBJ1-6; no clear D. This CDR3 spans 15 amino acids. Trimming removed 2 bases at V and 6 bases at J, with 11 bases between. Germline V gene lookup returns CDR1 MNHNS and CDR2 SASEGT. CDR3 region: CASSENSNINSPLHF. DNA for the CDR3: TGTGCCAGCAGTGAAAACAGTAATATTAATTCACCCCTCCACTTT.

V usage is TRBV3-1 and J usage is TRBJ2-5; no clear D gene. Trimming removed 0 bases from V and 6 bases from J, with 5 bases in between. Germline CDR1 and CDR2: LGHDT and YNNKEL (reference sequence). CDR3 size: 12 residues. CDR3 in amino acids: CASSQDEKTQYF. The CDR3 DNA reads as TGTGCCAGCAGCCAAGACGAGAAGACCCAGTACTTC.

V and J are TRBV5-1 and TRBJ2-1, with 14 bases aligning to TRBD2. V shed 0 bases, J shed 8 bases, and the junction held 7 bases outside the gene matches. The CDR3 spans 17 residues. The germline V gene has CDR1 SGHRS and CDR2 YFSETQ. The CDR3 coding sequence is TGCGCCAGCAGCTTGGCAAGGACTAGCGGGGGGATGTATGAGCAGTTCTTC. Protein sequence: CASSLARTSGGMYEQFF.

This clonotype was found a few times. V and J are TRBV12-3 or TRBV12-4 and TRBJ2-3, with D maybe TRBD1 (6 bases). Trimming took 2 bases from V and 8 from J, leaving 14 bases between them. The CDR3 sequence is 14 residues long. Here the CDR3 DNA reads TGTGCCAGCAGTTTAATCCGTCGAGGGGGTACGCAGTATTTT. Amino acids: CASSLIRRGGTQYF.

J is TRBJ2-5 and V is TRBV19; D may be TRBD2 (5 bases). The end of the DNA fits TRBJ2-7 better, so the J call may be wrong. There are 14 residues in the CDR3. Looked up from germline, CDR1 is LNHDA and CDR2 is SQIVND (reference sequence). The CDR3 DNA follows: TGTGCCAGTAGTATAGACGGGGTTAGCTACGAGCAGTACTTC. Amino acids: CASSIDGVSYEQYF.